This paragraph covers one TCR beta chain sequence. This record belongs to a study of T cell responses to AZD1222 COVID-19 vaccine. Second-dose intervals near 4 or 12 weeks were combined. The V end was cut by 2 bases, the J end by 6 bases, with 8 bases between. CDR3 length: 12 amino acids. Germline V gene sequence: CDR1 MNHEY, CDR2 SVGAGI. TCRdb keeps only in-frame clones here, not all; method: immunoSEQ multiplex PCR. Of about 97,000 clones listed, about 87% are singletons. This receptor was taken from an adult who received the AZD1222 COVID-19 vaccine. The chain uses TRBV6-5 and TRBJ2-7; D unresolved. Sample: peripheral blood, taken 28 days after the second AZD1222 dose. CDR3: CASSYMGLEQYF. For the CDR3, the DNA is TGTGCCAGCAGTTACATGGGTCTCGAGCAGTACTTC.